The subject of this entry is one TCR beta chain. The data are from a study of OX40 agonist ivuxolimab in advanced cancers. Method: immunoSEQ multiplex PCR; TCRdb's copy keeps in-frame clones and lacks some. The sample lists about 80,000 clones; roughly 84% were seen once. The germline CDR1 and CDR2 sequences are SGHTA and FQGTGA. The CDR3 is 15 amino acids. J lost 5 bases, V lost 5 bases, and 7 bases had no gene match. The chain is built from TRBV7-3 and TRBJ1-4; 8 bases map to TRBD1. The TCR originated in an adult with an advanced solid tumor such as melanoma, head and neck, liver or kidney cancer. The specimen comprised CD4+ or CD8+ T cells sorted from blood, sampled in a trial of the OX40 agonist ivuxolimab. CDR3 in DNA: TGTGCCAGCAGCGAGTACAGGGGGAGGAATGAAAAACTGTTTTTT. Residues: CASSEYRGRNEKLFF.